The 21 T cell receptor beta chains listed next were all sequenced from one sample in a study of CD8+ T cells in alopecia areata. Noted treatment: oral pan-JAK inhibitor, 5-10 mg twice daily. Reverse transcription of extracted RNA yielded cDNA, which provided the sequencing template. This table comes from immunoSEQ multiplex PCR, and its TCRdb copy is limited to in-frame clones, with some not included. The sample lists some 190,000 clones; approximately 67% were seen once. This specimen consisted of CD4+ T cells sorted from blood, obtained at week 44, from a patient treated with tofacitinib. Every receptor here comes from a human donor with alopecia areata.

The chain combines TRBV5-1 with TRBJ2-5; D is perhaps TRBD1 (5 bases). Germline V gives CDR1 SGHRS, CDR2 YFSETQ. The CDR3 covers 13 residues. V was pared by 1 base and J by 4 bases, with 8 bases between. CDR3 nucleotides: TGCGCCAGCAGCTTGCAACAGGTAGAGACCCAGTACTTC. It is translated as CASSLQQVETQYF.

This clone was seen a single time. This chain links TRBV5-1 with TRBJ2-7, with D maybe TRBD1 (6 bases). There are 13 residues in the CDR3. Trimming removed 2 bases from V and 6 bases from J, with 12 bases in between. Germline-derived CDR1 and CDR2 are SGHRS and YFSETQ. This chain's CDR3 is CASSFHAGAEQYF. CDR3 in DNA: TGCGCCAGCAGCTTTCACGCAGGGGCCGAGCAGTACTTC.

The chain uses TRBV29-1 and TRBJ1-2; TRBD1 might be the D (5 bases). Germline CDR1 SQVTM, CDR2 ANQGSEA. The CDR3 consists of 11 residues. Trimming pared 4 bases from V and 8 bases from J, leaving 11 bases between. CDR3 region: CSVGKGPGYTF. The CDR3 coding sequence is TGCAGCGTTGGGAAGGGGCCCGGCTACACCTTC.

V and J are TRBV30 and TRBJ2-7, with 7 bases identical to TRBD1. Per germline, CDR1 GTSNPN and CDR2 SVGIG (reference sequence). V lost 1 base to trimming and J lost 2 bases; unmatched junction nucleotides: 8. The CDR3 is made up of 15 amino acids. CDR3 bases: TGTGCCTGGAGTGGGTCAGGGGGTAGGACCTACGAGCAGTACTTC. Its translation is CAWSGSGGRTYEQYF.

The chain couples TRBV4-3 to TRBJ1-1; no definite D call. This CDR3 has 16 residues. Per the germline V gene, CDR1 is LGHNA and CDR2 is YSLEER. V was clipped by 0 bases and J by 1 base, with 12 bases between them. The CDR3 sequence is CASSQEVVQSNTEAFF. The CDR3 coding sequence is TGCGCCAGCAGCCAAGAAGTGGTACAGTCGAACACTGAAGCTTTCTTT.

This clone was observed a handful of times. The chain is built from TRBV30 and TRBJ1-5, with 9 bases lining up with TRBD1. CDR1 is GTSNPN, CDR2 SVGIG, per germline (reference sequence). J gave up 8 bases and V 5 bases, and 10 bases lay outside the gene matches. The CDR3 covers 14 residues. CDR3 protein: CAWAPGQGGEPQHF. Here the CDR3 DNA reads TGTGCCTGGGCCCCGGGACAGGGCGGAGAGCCCCAGCATTTT.

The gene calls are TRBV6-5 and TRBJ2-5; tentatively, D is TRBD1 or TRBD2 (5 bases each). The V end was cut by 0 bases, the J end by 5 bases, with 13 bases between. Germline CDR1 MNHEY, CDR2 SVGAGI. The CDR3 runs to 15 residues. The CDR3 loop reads CASSYSNGATETQYF. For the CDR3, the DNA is TGTGCCAGCAGTTACTCGAACGGGGCGACGGAGACCCAGTACTTC.

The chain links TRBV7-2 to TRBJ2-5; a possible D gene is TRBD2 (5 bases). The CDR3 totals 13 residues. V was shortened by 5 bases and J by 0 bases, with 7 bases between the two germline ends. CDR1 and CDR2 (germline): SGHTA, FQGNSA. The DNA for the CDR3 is TGTGCCAGCAGCCCCGGGGACCAAGAGACCCAGTACTTC. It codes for CASSPGDQETQYF.

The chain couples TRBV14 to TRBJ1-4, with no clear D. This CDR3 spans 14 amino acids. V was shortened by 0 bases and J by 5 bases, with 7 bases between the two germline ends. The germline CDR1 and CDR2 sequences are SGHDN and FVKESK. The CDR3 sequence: CASSQDYTNEKLFF. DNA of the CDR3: TGTGCCAGCAGCCAAGATTACACCAATGAAAAACTGTTTTTT.

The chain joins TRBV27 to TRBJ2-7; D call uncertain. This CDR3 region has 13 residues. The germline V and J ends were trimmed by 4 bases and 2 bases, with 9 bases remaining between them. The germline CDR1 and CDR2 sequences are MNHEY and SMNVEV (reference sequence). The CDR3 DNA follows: TGTGCCAGCAGTTCGTCTCTTCCCTACGAGCAGTACTTC. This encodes CASSSSLPYEQYF.

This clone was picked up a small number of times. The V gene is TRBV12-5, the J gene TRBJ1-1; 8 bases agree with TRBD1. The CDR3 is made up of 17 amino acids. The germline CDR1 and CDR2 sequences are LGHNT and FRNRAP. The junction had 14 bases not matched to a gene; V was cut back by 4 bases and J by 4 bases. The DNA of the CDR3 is TGTGCTAGTGGTTCCGGACAGGGACGATCCTATGGCACTGAAGCTTTCTTT. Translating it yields CASGSGQGRSYGTEAFF. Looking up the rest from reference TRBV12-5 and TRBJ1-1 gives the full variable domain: DARVTQTPRHKVTEMGQEVTMRCQPILGHNTVFWYRQTMMQGLELLAYFRNRAPLDDSGMPKDRFSAEMPDATLATLKIQPSEPRDSAVYFCASGSGQGRSYGTEAFFGQGTRLTVV.

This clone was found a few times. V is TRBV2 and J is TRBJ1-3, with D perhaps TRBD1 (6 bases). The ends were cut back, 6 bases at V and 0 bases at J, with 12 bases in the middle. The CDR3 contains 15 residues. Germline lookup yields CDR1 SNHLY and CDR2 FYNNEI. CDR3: CASSVTGLSGNTIYF. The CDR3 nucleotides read TGTGCCAGCAGCGTAACAGGGCTCTCTGGAAACACCATATATTTT.

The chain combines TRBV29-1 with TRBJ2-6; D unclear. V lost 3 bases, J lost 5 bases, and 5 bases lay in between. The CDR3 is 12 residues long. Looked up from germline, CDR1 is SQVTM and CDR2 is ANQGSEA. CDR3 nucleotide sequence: TGCAGCGTTGAGTTGAGGGCCAACGTCCTGACTTTC. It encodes CSVELRANVLTF.

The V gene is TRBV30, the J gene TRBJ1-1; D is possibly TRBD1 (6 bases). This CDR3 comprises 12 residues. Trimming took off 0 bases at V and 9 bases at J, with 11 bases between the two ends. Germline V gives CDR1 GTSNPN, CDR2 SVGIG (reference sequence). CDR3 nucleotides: TGTGCCTGGAGTGTACTCGGACAGAAAGCTTTCTTT. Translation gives CAWSVLGQKAFF.

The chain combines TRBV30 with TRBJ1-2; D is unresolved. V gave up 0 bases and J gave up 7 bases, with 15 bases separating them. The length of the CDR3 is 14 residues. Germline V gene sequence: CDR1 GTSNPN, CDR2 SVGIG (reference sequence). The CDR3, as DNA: TGTGCCTGGAGTGTCATTATAAACCGGGGTGGCTACACCTTC. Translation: CAWSVIINRGGYTF.

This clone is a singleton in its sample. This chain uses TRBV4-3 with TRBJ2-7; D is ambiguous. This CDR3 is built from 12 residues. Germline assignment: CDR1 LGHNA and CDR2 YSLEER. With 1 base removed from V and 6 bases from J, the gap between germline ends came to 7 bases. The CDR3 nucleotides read TGCGCCAGCAGCCAAGGGATTGGCGAGCAGTACTTC. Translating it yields CASSQGIGEQYF.

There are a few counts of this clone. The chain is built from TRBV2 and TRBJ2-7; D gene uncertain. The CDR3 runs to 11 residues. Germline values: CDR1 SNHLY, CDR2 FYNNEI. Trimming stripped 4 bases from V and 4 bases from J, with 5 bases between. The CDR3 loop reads CASSAGYEQYF. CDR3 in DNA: TGTGCCAGCAGTGCCGGTTACGAGCAGTACTTC.

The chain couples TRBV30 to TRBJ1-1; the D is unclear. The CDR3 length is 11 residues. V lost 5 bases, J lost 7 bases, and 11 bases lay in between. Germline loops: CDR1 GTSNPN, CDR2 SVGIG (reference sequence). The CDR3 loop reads CAWLREVEAFF. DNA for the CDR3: TGTGCCTGGTTAAGGGAAGTTGAAGCTTTCTTT.

CDR3 nucleotides: TGTGCCTCGTGGGCACCTCTGAGCTCTGGAAACACCATATATTTT. Residues: CASWAPLSSGNTIYF. This chain joins TRBV6-5 and TRBJ1-3; D is undetermined. Per germline, CDR1 MNHEY and CDR2 SVGAGI. V gave up 11 bases and J gave up 0 bases, with 17 bases separating them. The CDR3 spans 15 residues.

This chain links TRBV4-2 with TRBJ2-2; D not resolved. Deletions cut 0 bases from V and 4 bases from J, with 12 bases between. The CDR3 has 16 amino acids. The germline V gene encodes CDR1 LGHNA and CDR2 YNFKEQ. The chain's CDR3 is CASSQEGTTPTGELFF. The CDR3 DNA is TGTGCCAGCAGCCAAGAGGGAACTACGCCCACCGGGGAGCTGTTTTTT.

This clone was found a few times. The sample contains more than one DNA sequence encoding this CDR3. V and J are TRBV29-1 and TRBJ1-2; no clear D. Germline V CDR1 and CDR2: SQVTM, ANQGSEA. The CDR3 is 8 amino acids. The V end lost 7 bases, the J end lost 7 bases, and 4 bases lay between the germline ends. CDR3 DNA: TGCAGCGGGGGTGGCTACACCTTC. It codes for CSGGGYTF. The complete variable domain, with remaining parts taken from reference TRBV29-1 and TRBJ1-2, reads SAVISQKPSRDICQRGTSLTIQCQVDSQVTMMFWYRQQPGQSLTLIATANQGSEATYESGFVIDKFPISRPNLTFSTLTVSNMSPEDSSIYLCSGGGYTFGSGTRLTVV.